The T cell receptor beta chain described here comes from a study of metastatic and nonmetastatic thyroid tumors. Through MiXCR, TCRdb re-clonotyped the PCR reads. The table records over 14,000 clones, roughly a quarter of them present only once. The CDR3 is 14 residues long. Germline CDR1 is LNHNV and CDR2 is YYDKDF (reference sequence). The entire patient cohort was treatment-naive prior to thyroid surgery. A note on this clone: One end of the junction does not line up with germline, which may come from a read error.

Input material: tumor tissue. The chain couples TRBV15 to TRBJ2-7; no clear D. This receptor was taken from a female donor with papillary thyroid cancer or a benign thyroid nodule (not recorded which). Some clones in this sample may be carry-over from other donors' samples. DNA of the CDR3: TGTTCCACCAGCATAGATGGCGGTCCCTACGAGCAGTACTTC. Translated: CSTSIDGGPYEQYF.